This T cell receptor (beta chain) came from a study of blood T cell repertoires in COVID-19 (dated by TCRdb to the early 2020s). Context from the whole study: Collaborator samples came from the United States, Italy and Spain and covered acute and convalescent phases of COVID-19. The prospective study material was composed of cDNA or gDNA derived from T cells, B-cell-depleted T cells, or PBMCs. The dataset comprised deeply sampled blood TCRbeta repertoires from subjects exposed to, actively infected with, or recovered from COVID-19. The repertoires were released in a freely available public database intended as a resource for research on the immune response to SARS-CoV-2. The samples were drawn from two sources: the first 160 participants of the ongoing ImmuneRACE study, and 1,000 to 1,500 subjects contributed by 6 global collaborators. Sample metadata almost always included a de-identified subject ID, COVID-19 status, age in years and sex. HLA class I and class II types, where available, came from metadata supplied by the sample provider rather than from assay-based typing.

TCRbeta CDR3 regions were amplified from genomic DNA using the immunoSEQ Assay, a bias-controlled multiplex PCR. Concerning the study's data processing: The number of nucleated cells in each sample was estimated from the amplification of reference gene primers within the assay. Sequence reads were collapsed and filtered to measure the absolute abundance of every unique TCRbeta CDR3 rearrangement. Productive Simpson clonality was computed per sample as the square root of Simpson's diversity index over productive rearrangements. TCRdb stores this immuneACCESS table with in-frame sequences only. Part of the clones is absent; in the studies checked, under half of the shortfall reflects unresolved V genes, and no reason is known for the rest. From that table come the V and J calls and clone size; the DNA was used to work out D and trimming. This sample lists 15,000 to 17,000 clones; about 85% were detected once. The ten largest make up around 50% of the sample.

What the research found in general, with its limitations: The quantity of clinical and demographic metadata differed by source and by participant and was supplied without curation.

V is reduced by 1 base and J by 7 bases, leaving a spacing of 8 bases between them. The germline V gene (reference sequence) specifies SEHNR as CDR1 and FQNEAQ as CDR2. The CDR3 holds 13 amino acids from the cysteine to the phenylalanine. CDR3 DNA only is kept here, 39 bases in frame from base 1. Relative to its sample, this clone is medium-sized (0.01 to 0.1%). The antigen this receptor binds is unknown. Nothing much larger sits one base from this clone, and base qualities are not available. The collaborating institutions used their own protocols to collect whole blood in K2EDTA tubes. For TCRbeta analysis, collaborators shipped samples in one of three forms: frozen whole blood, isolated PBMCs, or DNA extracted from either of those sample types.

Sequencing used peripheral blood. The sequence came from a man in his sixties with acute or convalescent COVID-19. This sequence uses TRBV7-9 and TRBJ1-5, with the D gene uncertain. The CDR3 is CASSLDSLQPQHF. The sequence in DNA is TGTGCCAGCAGCTTAGACAGTCTCCAGCCCCAGCATTTT. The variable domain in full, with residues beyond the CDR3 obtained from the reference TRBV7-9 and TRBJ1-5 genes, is DTGVSQNPRHKITKRGQNVTFRCDPISEHNRLYWYRQTLGQGPEFLTYFQNEAQLEKSRLLSDRFSAERPKGSFSTLEIQRTEQGDSAMYLCASSLDSLQPQHFGDGTRLSIL.